This entry lists 29 T cell receptor beta chains sequenced from one sample in a study of OX40 agonist ivuxolimab in advanced cancers. The protocol was immunoSEQ multiplex PCR, while the TCRdb copy is restricted to in-frame clones and leaves out a portion. This table has around 60,000 clones, over 90% appearing once. The specimen comprised CD4+ or CD8+ T cells sorted from blood, sampled in a trial of the OX40 agonist ivuxolimab. The source is an adult with an advanced solid tumor such as melanoma, head and neck, liver or kidney cancer.

V gene TRBV7-6 combines with J gene TRBJ2-7; 7 bases match TRBD2. Germline CDR1 is SGHVS and CDR2 is FNYEAQ. This CDR3 region has 15 residues. V shed 1 base and J 3 bases; nucleotides not matched to a gene: 6. CDR3 in DNA: TGTGCCAGCAGCTTAGGTGGCGGGACTAACTACGAGCAGTACTTC. Translated: CASSLGGGTNYEQYF. Combining the CDR3 with reference TRBV7-6 and TRBJ2-7 gives the whole variable domain GAGVSQSPRYKVTKRGQDVALRCDPISGHVSLYWYRQALGQGPEFLTYFNYEAQQDKSGLPNDRFSAERPEGSISTLTIQRTEQRDSAMYRCASSLGGGTNYEQYFGPGTRLTVT.

V is TRBV4-3 and J is TRBJ2-4; D possibly corresponds to TRBD1 (6 bases). Trimming removed 3 bases at V and 8 bases at J, with 11 bases between. Germline V gives CDR1 LGHNA, CDR2 YSLEER. The CDR3 runs to 13 residues. CDR3: CASSQEGGDIQYF. The CDR3 nucleotides read TGCGCCAGCAGCCAGGAAGGGGGAGACATTCAGTACTTC.

The chain combines TRBV11-2 with TRBJ2-5; D remains ambiguous. Trimming cost V 5 bases and J 0 bases, with 10 bases left between them. The V gene's germline CDR1 is SGHAT and CDR2 FQNNGV. This CDR3 is 14 amino acids long. The CDR3, as DNA: TGTGCCAGCAGCACCGCCGAGTACCAAGAGACCCAGTACTTC. This gives the protein CASSTAEYQETQYF.

This clone was counted once. The CDR3 loop reads CASSLDRGTSYEQYF. For the CDR3, the DNA is TGTGCCAGCAGTCTCGACAGGGGGACGTCCTACGAGCAGTACTTC. The rearrangement uses TRBV27 and TRBJ2-7; 9 nucleotides match TRBD1. After removal of 5 bases from V and 1 base from J, the junction contained 6 bases not matched to a gene. The germline gives CDR1 MNHEY, CDR2 SMNVEV (reference sequence). This CDR3 is built from 15 residues.

This sequence joins TRBV11-3 and TRBJ2-7, with 9 bases that match TRBD2. The germline V gene encodes CDR1 SGHNT and CDR2 YENEEA. This CDR3 spans 14 amino acids. Trimming at V came to 6 bases and at J to 1 base, leaving 4 bases not matched to a gene. Here the CDR3 reads CASRPTSGSYEQYF. The CDR3 DNA is TGTGCCAGCAGGCCAACTAGCGGGTCCTACGAGCAGTACTTC.

The DNA for the CDR3 is TGTGCCAGCAGTGAATCCTGGGAGCCCCAGCATTTT. As protein: CASSESWEPQHF. The chain couples TRBV25-1 to TRBJ1-5, with D uncertain. V was pared by 1 base and J by 8 bases, with 6 bases between. The CDR3 loop spans 12 amino acids. Germline lookup yields CDR1 MGHDK and CDR2 SYGVNS.

The rearrangement uses TRBV6-1 and TRBJ2-2; D is unclear. CDR3 length: 12 residues. V lost 7 bases, J lost 3 bases, and 6 bases lay in between. The germline V gene has CDR1 MNHNS and CDR2 SASEGT. The DNA for the CDR3 is TGTGCCAGCACCATCTACACCGGGGAGCTGTTTTTT. It yields the protein CASTIYTGELFF.

This chain connects TRBV5-1 to TRBJ2-3; no reliable D call. Trimming left V 0 bases short and J 2 bases short, with 13 bases between. CDR1 and CDR2 (germline): SGHRS, YFSETQ. This CDR3 region has 16 residues. This chain's CDR3 is CASSLDLQGFTDTQYF. CDR3 coding DNA: TGCGCCAGCAGCTTGGACTTACAAGGGTTCACAGATACGCAGTATTTT.

The genes are TRBV19 and TRBJ1-1; tentative D call: TRBD1 (5 bases). This CDR3 is 15 amino acids long. V was trimmed by 7 bases and J by 2 bases, leaving 17 bases between them. In germline, CDR1 is LNHDA, CDR2 SQIVND (reference sequence). For the CDR3, the DNA is TGTGCCAGTACCCCCGGGACCACACCTAACACTGAAGCTTTCTTT. Translating it yields CASTPGTTPNTEAFF.

This chain uses TRBV6-5 with TRBJ1-5, with TRBD1 matching 9 bases. CDR3 length equals 15 residues. Germline CDR1 and CDR2: MNHEY and SVGAGI. The junction had 10 bases not matched to a gene; V was cut back by 6 bases and J by 7 bases. The CDR3 reads CASSAGTGWLQPQHF. In DNA form, the CDR3 reads TGTGCCAGCAGCGCCGGGACAGGGTGGTTGCAGCCCCAGCATTTT.

J is TRBJ2-1 and V is TRBV5-1, with unresolved D. From germline, CDR1 is SGHRS and CDR2 YFSETQ. This CDR3 comprises 14 residues. Trimming took off 4 bases at V and 0 bases at J, with 8 bases between the two ends. The CDR3: CASSPESSYNEQFF. The CDR3 DNA sequence: TGCGCCAGCAGCCCAGAGAGCTCCTACAATGAGCAGTTCTTC.

The chain links TRBV28 to TRBJ1-5, with 8 bases identical to TRBD1. CDR3 length: 17 residues. CDR1 MDHEN and CDR2 SYDVKM come from the germline V gene. V gave up 2 bases and J gave up 4 bases; unmatched junction bases: 10. CDR3 amino acids: CASSLLSGTGVNQPQHF. CDR3 in DNA: TGTGCCAGCAGTTTACTATCCGGGACAGGAGTAAATCAGCCCCAGCATTTT.

V gene TRBV28 combines with J gene TRBJ2-3; the match to TRBD2 covers 14 bases. The CDR3 spans 17 residues. CDR1 and CDR2 from the germline V gene are MDHEN and SYDVKM. V gave up 9 bases and J gave up 5 bases; unmatched junction bases: 13. The CDR3 reads CASERGWTSGRRDTQYF. Here the CDR3 DNA reads TGTGCCAGTGAACGAGGCTGGACTAGCGGGAGGCGAGATACGCAGTATTTT.

The chain is built from TRBV28 and TRBJ1-5; 8 bases map to TRBD1. Looked up from germline, CDR1 is MDHEN and CDR2 is SYDVKM. This CDR3 has 17 amino acids. Trimming at V came to 4 bases and at J to 0 bases, leaving 8 bases not matched to a gene. The CDR3 DNA follows: TGTGCCAGCAGTTCCGGGACAGGAGCATATAGCAATCAGCCCCAGCATTTT. Translation gives CASSSGTGAYSNQPQHF.

The rearrangement links TRBV7-8 to TRBJ2-1; 9 nucleotides agree with TRBD2. The CDR3 sequence is 16 residues long. J lost 2 bases, V lost 2 bases, and 4 bases had no gene match. Germline V gene sequence: CDR1 SGHVS, CDR2 FQNEAQ. The CDR3 sequence: CASSLRLAGAYNEQFF. CDR3 DNA: TGTGCCAGCAGCTTAAGATTAGCGGGAGCCTACAATGAGCAGTTCTTC.

The V gene is TRBV5-6, the J gene TRBJ2-7; D is ambiguous. This CDR3 is 15 amino acids long. V lost 4 bases to trimming and J lost 0 bases, with 14 bases between them. Germline V gene data show CDR1 as SGHDT and CDR2 as YYEEEE. The CDR3 nucleotides are TGTGCCAGCAGCAGGGAAGAGCGAAGCTCCTACGAGCAGTACTTC. Translated, it gives CASSREERSSYEQYF.

With regard to this clone: The same CDR3 arises from other DNA sequences in this sample as well. The CDR3: CASSFTVYEQYF. CDR3 bases: TGTGCCAGCAGTTTTACGGTCTACGAGCAGTACTTC. The V and J genes are TRBV28 and TRBJ2-7, with unresolved D. V was clipped by 3 bases and J by 3 bases, with 6 bases between them. CDR3 length equals 12 residues. Germline V gene sequence: CDR1 MDHEN, CDR2 SYDVKM.

The chain is built from TRBV2 and TRBJ2-7; tentatively, D is TRBD2 (6 bases). Germline lookup yields CDR1 SNHLY and CDR2 FYNNEI. Deletions cut 3 bases from V and 6 bases from J, with 15 bases between. CDR3 length: 14 residues. The CDR3: CASSEKSEGGEQYF. The DNA of the CDR3 is TGTGCCAGCAGTGAGAAGTCGGAGGGAGGCGAGCAGTACTTC.

The chain links TRBV30 to TRBJ2-2, with 11 bases aligning to TRBD1. The junction had 14 bases not matched to a gene; V was cut back by 3 bases and J by 5 bases. Germline V gene data show CDR1 as GTSNPN and CDR2 as SVGIG (reference sequence). The CDR3 runs 18 residues. CDR3: CAWRGTPGQGVITGELFF. The CDR3 coding sequence is TGTGCCTGGAGGGGGACTCCGGGACAGGGGGTGATTACCGGGGAGCTGTTTTTT.

This sequence joins TRBV30 and TRBJ2-5, with 9 nucleotides matching TRBD1. This CDR3 is built from 14 residues. Germline values: CDR1 GTSNPN, CDR2 SVGIG (reference sequence). V shed 0 bases, J shed 4 bases, and the junction held 3 bases outside the gene matches. Here the CDR3 reads CAWSVGTGRETQYF. The CDR3 DNA follows: TGTGCCTGGAGTGTCGGGACAGGGAGAGAGACCCAGTACTTC.

The V call is TRBV15, the J call TRBJ2-3; 7 bases agree with TRBD2. This CDR3 has 14 amino acids. The ends lost 9 bases at V and 2 bases at J; junction bases unmatched: 8. Per germline, CDR1 LNHNV and CDR2 YYDKDF (reference sequence). CDR3 coding DNA: TGTGCCACTGGGGGGGGTATGGCCACAGATACGCAGTATTTT. Its protein is CATGGGMATDTQYF.

V gene TRBV11-2 combines with J gene TRBJ2-3, with 9 bases identical to TRBD2. Germline V CDR1 and CDR2: SGHAT, FQNNGV. This CDR3 contains 15 residues. The ends lost 3 bases at V and 5 bases at J; junction bases unmatched: 6. CDR3: CASSFGAGGGDTQYF. As DNA, the CDR3 is TGTGCCAGCAGCTTCGGAGCGGGAGGTGGAGATACGCAGTATTTT.

V and J are TRBV13 and TRBJ2-7; 8 bases match TRBD1. V lost 4 bases and J lost 2; bases outside the gene matches: 7. Germline CDR1 PRHDT, CDR2 FYEKMQ (reference sequence). The CDR3 is made up of 15 amino acids. The DNA for the CDR3 is TGTGCCAGCAGCTCGGAGAGACAGGGGACCTACGAGCAGTACTTC. Encoded protein: CASSSERQGTYEQYF. Full variable domain (missing parts from reference TRBV13 and TRBJ2-7): AAGVIQSPRHLIKEKRETATLKCYPIPRHDTVYWYQQGPGQDPQFLISFYEKMQSDKGSIPDRFSAQQFSDYHSELNMSSLELGDSALYFCASSSERQGTYEQYFGPGTRLTVT.

This clone appeared a single time. The genes are TRBV19 and TRBJ2-5; 9 bases map to TRBD1. The DNA end is more similar to TRBJ2-7, so the J call may be wrong. This CDR3 comprises 12 residues. Germline V gene sequence: CDR1 LNHDA, CDR2 SQIVND (reference sequence). Here the CDR3 DNA reads TGTGCCAGTAGAGAGGACAGGGGCGAGCAGTACTTC. It codes for CASREDRGEQYF.

The chain links TRBV12-5 to TRBJ2-1; 9 nucleotides align to TRBD2. V lost 6 bases to trimming and J lost 8 bases; unmatched junction nucleotides: 8. Germline V lookup: CDR1 LGHNT, CDR2 FRNRAP. The CDR3 loop spans 14 amino acids. The CDR3 region is CASGRLAEGHEQFF. In DNA, the CDR3 is TGTGCTAGTGGGCGACTAGCGGAGGGCCATGAGCAGTTCTTC.

This rearrangement joins TRBV19 to TRBJ2-3; 11 bases map to TRBD2. V lost 5 bases, J lost 10 bases, and 17 bases stayed unmatched. Per germline, CDR1 LNHDA and CDR2 SQIVND (reference sequence). CDR3 length: 17 amino acids. CDR3 sequence (DNA): TGTGCCAGTAGTGGACTGACTAGCGGGGCCCATGGTGATGCGCAGTATTTT. Encoded protein: CASSGLTSGAHGDAQYF.

This clone was observed once. The J gene is TRBJ2-2, the V gene TRBV6-5; no definite D call. Trimming removed 0 bases at V and 5 bases at J, with 10 bases between. Germline assignment: CDR1 MNHEY and CDR2 SVGAGI. The CDR3 has 15 amino acids. CDR3 nucleotide sequence: TGTGCCAGCAGTTACTCGACCTTGGGGACCGGGGAGCTGTTTTTT. Protein product: CASSYSTLGTGELFF.

The chain uses TRBV6-6 and TRBJ2-1, with D perhaps TRBD1 (6 bases). V shed 1 base and J shed 7 bases, with 14 bases lying between them. The germline V gene has CDR1 MNHNY and CDR2 SVGAGI (reference sequence). The CDR3 spans 15 residues. This CDR3 is CASSYFPQGGNEQFF. The CDR3 coding sequence is TGTGCCAGCAGTTACTTCCCACAGGGTGGGAATGAGCAGTTCTTC.

This chain uses TRBV5-1 with TRBJ1-4, with D perhaps matching TRBD1 (5 bases). The V end was cut by 4 bases, the J end by 2 bases, with 21 bases between. Germline V lookup: CDR1 SGHRS, CDR2 YFSETQ. The CDR3 is 18 residues long. CDR3 sequence reads: CASSKGPGRGDTNEKLFF. The DNA of the CDR3 is TGCGCCAGCAGCAAGGGACCCGGAAGGGGTGACACTAATGAAAAACTGTTTTTT.